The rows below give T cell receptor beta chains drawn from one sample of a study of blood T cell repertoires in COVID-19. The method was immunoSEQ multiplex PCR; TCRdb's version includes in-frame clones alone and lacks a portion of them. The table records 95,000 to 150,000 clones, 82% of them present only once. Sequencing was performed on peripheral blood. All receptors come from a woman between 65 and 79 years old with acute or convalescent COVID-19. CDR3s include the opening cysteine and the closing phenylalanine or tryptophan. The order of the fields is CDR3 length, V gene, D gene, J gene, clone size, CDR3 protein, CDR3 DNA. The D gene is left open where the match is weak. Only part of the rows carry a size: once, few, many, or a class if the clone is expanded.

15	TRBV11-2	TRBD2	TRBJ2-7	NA	CASSLAASGAYEQYF	TGTGCCAGCAGCTTAGCGGCTAGCGGGGCCTACGAGCAGTACTTC
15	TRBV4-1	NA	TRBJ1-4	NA	CASSQKQATNEKLFF	TGCGCCAGCAGCCAAAAACAGGCGACTAATGAAAAACTGTTTTTT
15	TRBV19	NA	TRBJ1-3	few	CASSSNPSGRNTIYF	TGTGCCAGTAGTTCAAACCCCTCGGGAAGAAACACCATATATTTT
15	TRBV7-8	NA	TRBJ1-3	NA	CASSSDINSGNTIYF	TGTGCCAGCAGCTCAGACATTAACTCTGGAAACACCATATATTTT
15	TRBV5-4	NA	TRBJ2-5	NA	CASSQDLASWETQYF	TGTGCCAGCAGCCAGGACCTAGCTTCCTGGGAGACCCAGTACTTC
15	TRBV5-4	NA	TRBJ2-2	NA	CASSLWRRNTGELFF	TGTGCCAGCAGCTTGTGGAGGAGGAACACCGGGGAGCTGTTTTTT
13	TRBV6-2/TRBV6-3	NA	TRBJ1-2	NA	CASSYEGDYGYTF	TGTGCCAGCAGTTACGAAGGGGACTATGGCTACACCTTC
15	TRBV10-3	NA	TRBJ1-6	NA	CAISVQGSYNSPLHF	TGTGCCATCTCCGTCCAGGGCTCCTATAATTCACCCCTCCACTTT
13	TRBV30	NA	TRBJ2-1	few	CAWSVLGRNEQFF	TGTGCCTGGAGTGTACTGGGGAGGAATGAGCAGTTCTTC
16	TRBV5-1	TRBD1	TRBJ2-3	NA	CASSLGGTGVKDTQYF	TGCGCCAGCAGCTTAGGGGGGACAGGGGTGAAAGATACGCAGTATTTT
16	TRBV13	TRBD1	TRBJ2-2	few	CASSLRGTEYTGELFF	TGTGCCAGCAGCTTAAGGGGGACAGAGTACACCGGGGAGCTGTTTTTT
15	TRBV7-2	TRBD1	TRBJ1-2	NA	CASSILTGPVTGYTF	TGTGCCAGCAGCATCTTGACAGGGCCTGTCACTGGCTACACCTTC
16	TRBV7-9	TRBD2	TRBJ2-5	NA	CASSPPTGLPQETQYF	TGTGCCAGCAGCCCACCGACGGGACTACCACAAGAGACCCAGTACTTC
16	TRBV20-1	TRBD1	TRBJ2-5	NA	CSASLTGGYGQETQYF	TGCAGTGCTAGTTTGACAGGGGGCTACGGGCAAGAGACCCAGTACTTC
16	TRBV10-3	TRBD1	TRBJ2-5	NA	CAISESAGGVQETQYF	TGTGCCATCAGTGAGTCCGCAGGGGGCGTCCAAGAGACCCAGTACTTC
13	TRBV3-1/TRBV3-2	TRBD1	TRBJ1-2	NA	CASTKPGGYGYTF	TGTGCCAGCACCAAACCAGGGGGATATGGCTACACCTTC
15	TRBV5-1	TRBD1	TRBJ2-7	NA	CASSSGQGGSGEQYF	TGCGCCAGCAGCTCCGGACAGGGTGGATCTGGCGAGCAGTACTTC
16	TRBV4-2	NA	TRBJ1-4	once	CASSPPRSTGDEKLFF	TGTGCCAGCAGCCCCCCTCGGAGTACAGGCGACGAAAAACTGTTTTTT
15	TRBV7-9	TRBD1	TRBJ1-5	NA	CASSLAAGGNQPQHF	TGTGCCAGCAGCTTAGCTGCAGGGGGTAATCAGCCCCAGCATTTT
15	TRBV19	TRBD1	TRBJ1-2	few	CASSIRGQGVYGYTF	TGTGCCAGTAGTATACGGGGACAGGGTGTCTATGGCTACACCTTC
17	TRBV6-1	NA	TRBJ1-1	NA	CASSGPPNRELDTEAFF	TGTGCCAGCAGTGGACCCCCCAACAGGGAGTTGGACACTGAAGCTTTCTTT
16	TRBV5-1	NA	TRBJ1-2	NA	CASSLAKGANGGGYTF	TGCGCCAGCAGCTTGGCCAAGGGAGCGAATGGTGGGGGCTACACCTTC
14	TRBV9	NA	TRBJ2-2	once	CASSVALPPRELFF	TGTGCCAGCAGCGTAGCACTCCCTCCCCGGGAGCTGTTTTTT
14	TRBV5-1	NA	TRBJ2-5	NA	CASSLGRYDETQYF	TGCGCCAGCAGCTTGGGCAGATACGATGAGACCCAGTACTTC